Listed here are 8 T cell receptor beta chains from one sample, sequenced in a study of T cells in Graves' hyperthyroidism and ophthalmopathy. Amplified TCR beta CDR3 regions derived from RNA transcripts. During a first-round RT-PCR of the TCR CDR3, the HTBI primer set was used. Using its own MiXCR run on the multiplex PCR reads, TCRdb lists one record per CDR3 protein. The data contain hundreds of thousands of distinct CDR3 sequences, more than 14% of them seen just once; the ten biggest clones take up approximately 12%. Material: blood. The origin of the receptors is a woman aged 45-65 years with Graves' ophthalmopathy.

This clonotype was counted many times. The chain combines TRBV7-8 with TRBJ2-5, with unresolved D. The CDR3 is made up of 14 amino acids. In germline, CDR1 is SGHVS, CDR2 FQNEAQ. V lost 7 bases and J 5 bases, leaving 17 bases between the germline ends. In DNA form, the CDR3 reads TGTGCCAGCACCCAAGGGCGTGTGGGGGAGACCCAGTACTTC. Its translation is CASTQGRVGETQYF.

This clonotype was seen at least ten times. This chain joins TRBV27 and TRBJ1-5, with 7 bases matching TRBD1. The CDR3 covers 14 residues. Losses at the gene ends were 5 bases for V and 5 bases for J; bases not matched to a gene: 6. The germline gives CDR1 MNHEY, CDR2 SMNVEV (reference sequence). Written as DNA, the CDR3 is TGTGCCAGCAGTCACAGGGGTTGGGATCAGCCCCAGCATTTT. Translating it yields CASSHRGWDQPQHF.

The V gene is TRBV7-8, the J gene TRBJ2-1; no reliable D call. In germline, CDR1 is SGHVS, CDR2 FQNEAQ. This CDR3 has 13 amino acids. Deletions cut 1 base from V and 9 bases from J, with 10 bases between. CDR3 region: CASSLVGIREQFF. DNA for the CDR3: TGTGCCAGCAGCTTAGTGGGTATCCGTGAGCAGTTCTTC.

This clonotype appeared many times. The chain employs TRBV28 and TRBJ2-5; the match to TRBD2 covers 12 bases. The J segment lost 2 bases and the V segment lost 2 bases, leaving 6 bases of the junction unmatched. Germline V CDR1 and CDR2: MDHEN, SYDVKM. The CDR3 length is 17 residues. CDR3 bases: TGTGCCAGCAGTTTACCCCGGACTAGCGGGGATCAAGAGACCCAGTACTTC. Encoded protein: CASSLPRTSGDQETQYF. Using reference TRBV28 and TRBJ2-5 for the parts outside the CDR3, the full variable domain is DVKVTQSSRYLVKRTGEKVFLECVQDMDHENMFWYRQDPGLGLRLIYFSYDVKMKEKGDIPEGYSVSREKKERFSLILESASTNQTSMYLCASSLPRTSGDQETQYFGPGTRLLVL.

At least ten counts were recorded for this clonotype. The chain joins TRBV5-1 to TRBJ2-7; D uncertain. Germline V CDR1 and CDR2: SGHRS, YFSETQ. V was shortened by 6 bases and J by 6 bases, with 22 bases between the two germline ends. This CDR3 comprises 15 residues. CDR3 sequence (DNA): TGCGCCAGCACCACGGCCGGGCTAGGAATAGGCGAGCAGTACTTC. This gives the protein CASTTAGLGIGEQYF.

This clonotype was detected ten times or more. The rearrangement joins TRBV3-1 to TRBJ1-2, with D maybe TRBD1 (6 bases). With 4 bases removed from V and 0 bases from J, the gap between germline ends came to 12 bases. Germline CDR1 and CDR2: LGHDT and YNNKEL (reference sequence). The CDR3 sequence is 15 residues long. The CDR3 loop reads CASSPTDSSNYGYTF. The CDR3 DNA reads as TGTGCCAGCAGCCCCACGGACAGTTCTAACTATGGCTACACCTTC.

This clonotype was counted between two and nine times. CDR3 loop: CASSANTGGETQYF. The DNA of the CDR3 is TGTGCCAGCAGCGCGAACACAGGGGGAGAGACCCAGTACTTC. V is TRBV6-1 and J is TRBJ2-5; 8 bases fit TRBD1. Germline V gives CDR1 MNHNS, CDR2 SASEGT. The V segment lost 6 bases and the J segment 4 bases; nucleotides outside the gene matches: 7. The CDR3 has 14 residues.

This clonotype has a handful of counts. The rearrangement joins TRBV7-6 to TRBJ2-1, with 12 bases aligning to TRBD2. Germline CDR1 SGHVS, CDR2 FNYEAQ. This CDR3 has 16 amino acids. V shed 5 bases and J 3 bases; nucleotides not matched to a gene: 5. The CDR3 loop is CASSTRLAGVYNEQFF. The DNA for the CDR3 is TGTGCCAGCAGCACCCGACTAGCGGGAGTCTACAATGAGCAGTTCTTC.